The 12 T cell receptor beta chains below come from one sample, sequenced in a study of blood T cell repertoires in COVID-19. Produced via immunoSEQ multiplex PCR; TCRdb's table is partial and in-frame only. The sample lists under 200,000 clones, about 83% occurring once. Source material: peripheral blood. The source is a human donor in a cohort sampled during active COVID-19.

The V call is TRBV7-3, the J call TRBJ2-1, with TRBD1 as a possible D gene (7 bases). CDR3 length equals 15 residues. Germline CDR1 SGHTA, CDR2 FQGTGA. Trimming pared 5 bases from V and 0 bases from J, leaving 11 bases between. Here the CDR3 reads CASSPGGSSYNEQFF. CDR3 nucleotides: TGTGCCAGCAGCCCAGGGGGGAGCTCCTACAATGAGCAGTTCTTC.

The chain recombines TRBV7-8 with TRBJ2-3, with 8 positions matching TRBD2. With 3 bases clipped from V and 14 bases from J, the junction kept 13 bases outside the gene matches. This CDR3 region has 14 residues. Germline CDR1 reads SGHVS; CDR2 reads FQNEAQ. The CDR3 sequence: CASSFVGASGLPYF. The CDR3 region has the DNA TGTGCCAGCAGCTTCGTAGGGGCTAGCGGGCTCCCGTATTTT.

The V and J genes are TRBV21-1 and TRBJ2-4; the table gives TRBD1 as D, unverified against the DNA. TRBV21-1 is labeled a pseudogene. CDR3 length: 15 amino acids. CDR3 sequence reads: CASSNKRKGQNIQYF. The CDR3 DNA follows: TGTGCCAGCAGCAATAAGCGAAAGGGGCAAAACATTCAGTACTTC.

The genes are TRBV3-1 (or the pseudogene TRBV3-2) and TRBJ2-6; 10 positions agree with TRBD1. The CDR3 spans 17 residues. CDR1 and CDR2 (germline): LGHDT, YNNKEL (reference sequence). The V gene end was trimmed by 2 bases and the J gene end by 4 bases; junction bases not matched to a gene: 5. The CDR3 region is CASSQRGQGSGANVLTF. CDR3 DNA: TGTGCCAGCAGCCAAAGGGGACAGGGGTCAGGGGCCAACGTCCTGACTTTC.

This clone was picked up one time. This chain links TRBV5-4 with TRBJ1-2, with 11 bases matching TRBD1. V lost 5 bases, J lost 5 bases, and 8 bases stayed unmatched. The V gene's germline CDR1 is SGHNT and CDR2 YYREEE (reference sequence). The CDR3 is 15 residues long. CDR3: CASRPGQGARYGYTF. The DNA of the CDR3 is TGTGCCAGCAGGCCTGGACAGGGGGCAAGATATGGCTACACCTTC.

V and J are TRBV6-1 and TRBJ2-7; a weak D match, TRBD1 (6 bases). Germline assignment: CDR1 MNHNS and CDR2 SASEGT. The CDR3 runs 14 residues. V lost 2 bases and J 3 bases, leaving 11 bases between the germline ends. The CDR3 region has the DNA TGTGCCAGCAGTGAACCTGCACAGGGCTACGAGCAGTACTTC. As protein: CASSEPAQGYEQYF.

The CDR3 nucleotides read TGTGCCTTGAGGACTAGCGATACCTACGAGCAGTACTTC. Encoded protein: CALRTSDTYEQYF. The gene calls are TRBV2 and TRBJ2-7; 9 bases align to TRBD2. J lost 2 bases, V lost 11 bases, and 7 bases had no gene match. This CDR3 is built from 13 residues. Germline V gene lookup returns CDR1 SNHLY and CDR2 FYNNEI.

This chain joins TRBV6-1 and TRBJ2-2, with D maybe TRBD1 (5 bases). Germline loops: CDR1 MNHNS, CDR2 SASEGT. This CDR3 spans 15 amino acids. Deletions cut 3 bases from V and 2 bases from J, with 10 bases between. CDR3 coding DNA: TGTGCCAGCAGTGAGGGCGGACACAACACCGGGGAGCTGTTTTTT. Translating it yields CASSEGGHNTGELFF.

This sequence joins TRBV11-3 and TRBJ2-7, with D possibly being TRBD1 (7 bases). The CDR3 is 17 amino acids. CDR1 and CDR2 from the germline V gene are SGHNT and YENEEA. The V end was cut by 1 base, the J end by 2 bases, with 18 bases between. The CDR3, as DNA: TGTGCCAGCAGCTTAGGCCAGGGGGAGGCCGTACCCTACGAGCAGTACTTC. It is translated as CASSLGQGEAVPYEQYF. Drawing the rest from reference TRBV11-3 and TRBJ2-7, the complete variable domain is EAGVVQSPRYKIIEKKQPVAFWCNPISGHNTLYWYLQNLGQGPELLIRYENEEAVDDSQLPKDRFSAERLKGVDSTLKIQPAELGDSAVYLCASSLGQGEAVPYEQYFGPGTRLTVT.

This clone was detected once. V is TRBV6-2 or TRBV6-3 and J is TRBJ2-7, with TRBD1 identical over 10 bases. V dropped 5 bases and J dropped 5; count of bases not matched to a gene: 9. From germline, CDR1 is MNHEY and CDR2 SVGEGT. This CDR3 region has 15 residues. The CDR3 DNA reads TGTGCCAGCAGTGACCCCGGGACAGGGGCCCACGAGCAGTACTTC. Translating it yields CASSDPGTGAHEQYF.

V gene TRBV4-1 combines with J gene TRBJ1-3; 10 bases match TRBD1. The CDR3 has 17 amino acids. The V and J ends lost 3 bases and 0 bases, in that order; junction bases with no gene match: 5. From germline, CDR1 is MGHRA and CDR2 YSYEKL. CDR3 loop: CASSQTGGPSSGNTIYF. CDR3 DNA: TGCGCCAGCAGCCAGACAGGGGGCCCGAGCTCTGGAAACACCATATATTTT.

This chain connects TRBV6-5 to TRBJ2-7; tentatively, D is TRBD1 (6 bases). Trimming stripped 2 bases from V and 7 bases from J, with 15 bases between. Germline values: CDR1 MNHEY, CDR2 SVGAGI. The CDR3 sequence is 14 residues long. The CDR3 loop is CASSYPGQSGEQYF. The CDR3 region has the DNA TGTGCCAGCAGTTACCCAGGACAGTCGGGGGAGCAGTACTTC.